The source of this TCR beta chain is a study of regulatory T cells. A note on this clone: The antigen is not known.

The CDR3 loop spans 14 amino acids. V gave up 6 bases and J gave up 8 bases, with 16 bases separating them. Germline V lookup: CDR1 MDHEN, CDR2 SYDVKM. Autoimmunity was present in every CD3G-deficient patient, worse in two. Patients aged 2 to 39 years had fewer naive and more memory CD4+ and CD8+ T cells. CD4+ T cells were divided by sorting: CD25-high CD127-low Tregs, CD25-low CD127-high conventional cells. Primers: 52 TRBV forward and 13 TRBJ reverse. Profiling relied on immunoSEQ multiplex PCR, and the TCRdb table lists in-frame clones only, not all of them. The table records some 30,000 clones, roughly 93% of them present only once. Findings and limits, study-wide: In patients, unique TRB V-J pairs were restricted and V/J usage skewed, especially in Tregs. Hydrophobic residues at CDR3 positions 6 and 7 were enriched in conventional CD4+ T cells of CD3G-deficient patients.

The origin of this receptor is a child aged 2-15 years with CD3G deficiency. The chain employs TRBV28 and TRBJ1-4; no clear D. Material: conventional CD4+ T cells sorted from blood. CDR3 protein: CASSSPAAGEKLFF. The CDR3 nucleotides read TGTGCCAGCAGCAGCCCCGCTGCTGGGGAAAAACTGTTTTTT.